Each of the 22 T cell receptor beta chains below was sequenced from the same sample in a study of T cell responses to AZD1222 COVID-19 vaccine. Assay: immunoSEQ multiplex PCR; the TCRdb copy retains only in-frame clones and omits some. The table lists 120,000 or so clones, about 90% of them singletons, with 10% in the top ten. The input for sequencing was peripheral blood, taken on day 0 of AZD1222 vaccination. The receptors were gathered from an adult in good health.

The chain has TRBV5-1 and TRBJ1-1; TRBD1 aligns across 8 bases. The length of the CDR3 is 17 residues. The V and J ends lost 3 bases and 0 bases, in that order; junction bases with no gene match: 10. CDR1 and CDR2 (germline): SGHRS, YFSETQ. CDR3 coding DNA: TGCGCCAGCAGCTCCCGGACAGGGTCTTACATGAACACTGAAGCTTTCTTT. This codes for CASSSRTGSYMNTEAFF.

This sequence joins TRBV24-1 and TRBJ1-5, with a tentative D call TRBD1 (5 bases). Germline values: CDR1 KGHDR, CDR2 SFDVKD. The CDR3 totals 15 residues. Trimming stripped 3 bases from V and 1 base from J, with 9 bases between. CDR3 DNA sequence: TGTGCCACCAGTGATGTGGGGGGGAGCAATCAGCCCCAGCATTTT. This encodes CATSDVGGSNQPQHF.

This chain joins TRBV5-1 and TRBJ1-1, with 8 bases matching TRBD1. The germline V gene has CDR1 SGHRS and CDR2 YFSETQ. Germline trimming cut 3 bases from V and 3 bases from J; bases unmatched to any gene: 4. The CDR3 is 14 residues long. The DNA for the CDR3 is TGCGCCAGCAGCTCGACAGGGGCGGACACTGAAGCTTTCTTT. Translated: CASSSTGADTEAFF.

V and J are TRBV2 and TRBJ2-7; 8 positions match TRBD1. Germline V gene lookup returns CDR1 SNHLY and CDR2 FYNNEI. J gave up 5 bases and V 7 bases, and 4 bases lay outside the gene matches. This CDR3 contains 12 residues. Here the CDR3 reads CASKRQGNEQYF. As DNA, the CDR3 is TGTGCCAGCAAAAGACAGGGGAACGAGCAGTACTTC.

The chain joins TRBV19 to TRBJ2-2; D is perhaps TRBD1 or TRBD2 (6 bases each). Germline values: CDR1 LNHDA, CDR2 SQIVND (reference sequence). The CDR3 contains 16 residues. The V gene lost 4 bases and the J gene lost 4 bases, with 16 bases spanning the gap. The CDR3 loop is CASSTLEGGGTGELFF. The DNA of the CDR3 is TGTGCCAGTAGTACTCTGGAGGGGGGCGGCACCGGGGAGCTGTTTTTT.

The chain is built from TRBV11-3 and TRBJ2-4; D may correspond to TRBD1 or TRBD2 (5 bases each). V was shortened by 2 bases and J by 13 bases, with 9 bases between the two germline ends. The CDR3 sequence is 11 residues long. CDR1 is SGHNT and CDR2 is YENEEA in the germline V gene. The CDR3 here is CASSLIGGQYF. The CDR3 DNA reads as TGTGCCAGCAGCTTAATTGGGGGACAGTACTTC.

This chain uses TRBV5-5 with TRBJ2-7; 11 bases are a match to TRBD2. V was pared by 4 bases and J by 2 bases, with 2 bases of the junction left unmatched. The CDR3 spans 14 residues. The germline V gene encodes CDR1 SGHKS and CDR2 YYEKEE (reference sequence). CDR3 loop: CASSPTSGAYEQYF. CDR3 DNA: TGTGCCAGCAGCCCGACTAGCGGGGCCTACGAGCAGTACTTC.

J is TRBJ2-2 and V is TRBV19; D is unresolved. CDR3 length: 14 residues. V was shortened by 1 base and J by 1 base, with 4 bases between the two germline ends. Germline values: CDR1 LNHDA, CDR2 SQIVND (reference sequence). CDR3 nucleotides: TGTGCCAGTAGTATAGGGCAGAACACCGGGGAGCTGTTTTTT. Its protein is CASSIGQNTGELFF.

The gene calls are TRBV11-2 and TRBJ2-7, with TRBD1 as a possible D gene (5 bases). With 1 base removed from V and 2 bases from J, the gap between germline ends came to 12 bases. CDR3 length: 15 residues. The germline gives CDR1 SGHAT, CDR2 FQNNGV. CDR3 sequence reads: CASSLVGQGPYEQYF. As DNA, the CDR3 is TGTGCCAGCAGCTTAGTCGGGCAGGGTCCCTACGAGCAGTACTTC.

In this sample, this clone turned up once. The chain couples TRBV28 to TRBJ2-3, with 8 bases that match TRBD2. V was clipped by 4 bases and J by 0 bases; unmatched bases: 6. Germline CDR1 MDHEN, CDR2 SYDVKM. The CDR3 consists of 16 residues. The CDR3 bases are TGTGCCAGCAGTTACTCACTAGCGGCTAGCACAGATACGCAGTATTTT. Translated, it gives CASSYSLAASTDTQYF.

A single count supports this clone. The V call is TRBV27, the J call TRBJ2-1; D may be TRBD2 (6 bases). The V gene lost 6 bases and the J gene lost 7 bases, with 19 bases spanning the gap. CDR1 is MNHEY and CDR2 is SMNVEV in the germline V gene (reference sequence). The CDR3 is made up of 15 amino acids. The CDR3 loop reads CASSPWWGEYNEQFF. CDR3 coding DNA: TGTGCCAGCAGCCCCTGGTGGGGGGAATATAATGAGCAGTTCTTC.

The chain employs TRBV6-1 and TRBJ2-5; D is undetermined. The length of the CDR3 is 14 residues. Germline CDR1 MNHNS, CDR2 SASEGT. The germline V and J ends were trimmed by 2 bases and 0 bases, with 7 bases remaining between them. CDR3 sequence (DNA): TGTGCCAGCAGTGAAATGTCGAACCAAGAGACCCAGTACTTC. It codes for CASSEMSNQETQYF.

The J gene is TRBJ2-7, the V gene TRBV29-1, with D possibly being TRBD2 (7 bases). Germline CDR1 is SQVTM and CDR2 is ANQGSEA. Deletions cut 6 bases from V and 3 bases from J, with 18 bases between. The CDR3 consists of 14 residues. CDR3 in amino acids: CSVGGGHGSYEQYF. The DNA for the CDR3 is TGCAGCGTGGGGGGGGGACACGGTAGCTACGAGCAGTACTTC.

J is TRBJ2-1 and V is TRBV7-3; the match to TRBD1 covers 9 bases. CDR1 is SGHTA and CDR2 is FQGTGA in the germline V gene. V dropped 5 bases and J dropped 6; count of bases not matched to a gene: 8. The CDR3 contains 15 residues. CDR3 in amino acids: CASSPRTGDLNEQFF. CDR3 DNA: TGTGCCAGCAGCCCCAGGACAGGGGACCTCAATGAGCAGTTCTTC.

This clone was detected once. CDR3 in amino acids: CASSPTHSTRSGYTF. CDR3 in DNA: TGTGCCAGCAGCCCTACCCATAGTACTCGAAGTGGCTACACCTTC. The chain links TRBV3-1 (or the pseudogene TRBV3-2) to TRBJ1-2; D is undetermined. CDR3 length equals 15 residues. The V and J ends lost 4 bases and 7 bases respectively, with 19 bases between them. Germline V gene sequence: CDR1 LGHDT, CDR2 YNNKEL (reference sequence).

The CDR3 DNA reads TGTGCCGTACAGGGGGAGGTACGGGAAAAACTGTTTTTT. The encoded protein is CAVQGEVREKLFF. The chain links TRBV6-6 to TRBJ1-4, with 8 positions matching TRBD1. J gave up 8 bases and V 11 bases, and 10 bases lay outside the gene matches. In germline, CDR1 is MNHNY, CDR2 SVGAGI (reference sequence). CDR3 size: 13 residues.

This clone was counted a single time. The rearrangement uses TRBV5-1 and TRBJ1-1; 10 bases fit TRBD1. Germline lookup yields CDR1 SGHRS and CDR2 YFSETQ. With V trimmed by 9 bases and J by 2 bases, 13 bases remained unmatched. This CDR3 comprises 16 residues. The DNA of the CDR3 is TGCGCCACGGGGACAGGGGAGATCGGGAGAAACACTGAAGCTTTCTTT. Its translation: CATGTGEIGRNTEAFF.

The V gene is TRBV4-1, the J gene TRBJ2-7, with 7 bases identical to TRBD1. The germline gives CDR1 MGHRA, CDR2 YSYEKL. The CDR3 is 14 amino acids. Trimming removed 4 bases from V and 2 bases from J; junction bases left unmatched: 5. As DNA, the CDR3 is TGCGCCAGCAGCCCAAGGGACAGCCCCTACGAGCAGTACTTC. Encoded protein: CASSPRDSPYEQYF.

The rearrangement links TRBV19 to TRBJ2-7; a weak D match, TRBD1 (5 bases). Germline values: CDR1 LNHDA, CDR2 SQIVND (reference sequence). V gave up 3 bases and J gave up 6 bases, with 6 bases separating them. The CDR3 has 11 amino acids. The CDR3 spells CASSMGLEQYF. The CDR3 DNA sequence: TGTGCCAGTAGTATGGGGCTCGAGCAGTACTTC.

The rearrangement links TRBV7-2 to TRBJ2-1; D is possibly TRBD2 (5 bases). Germline-derived CDR1 and CDR2 are SGHTA and FQGNSA. V was cut by 0 bases and J by 12 bases, with 6 bases left in between. This CDR3 comprises 11 residues. The DNA for the CDR3 is TGTGCCAGCAGCTTAGCGGAGGTGCAGTTCTTC. This codes for CASSLAEVQFF.

This chain links TRBV5-1 with TRBJ1-4, with D unclear. V was cut by 1 base and J by 3 bases, with 7 bases left in between. Looked up from germline, CDR1 is SGHRS and CDR2 is YFSETQ. This CDR3 is built from 14 residues. The CDR3 here is CASSLNPSNEKLFF. The CDR3 DNA sequence: TGCGCCAGCAGCTTGAACCCGTCTAATGAAAAACTGTTTTTT.

The J gene is TRBJ1-1, the V gene TRBV4-1, with 7 bases identical to TRBD1. V was clipped by 4 bases and J by 1 base; unmatched bases: 6. This CDR3 contains 15 residues. Per the germline V gene, CDR1 is MGHRA and CDR2 is YSYEKL. For the CDR3, the DNA is TGCGCCAGCAGCCCGCGGGACAGTCAGAACACTGAAGCTTTCTTT. Translating it yields CASSPRDSQNTEAFF.